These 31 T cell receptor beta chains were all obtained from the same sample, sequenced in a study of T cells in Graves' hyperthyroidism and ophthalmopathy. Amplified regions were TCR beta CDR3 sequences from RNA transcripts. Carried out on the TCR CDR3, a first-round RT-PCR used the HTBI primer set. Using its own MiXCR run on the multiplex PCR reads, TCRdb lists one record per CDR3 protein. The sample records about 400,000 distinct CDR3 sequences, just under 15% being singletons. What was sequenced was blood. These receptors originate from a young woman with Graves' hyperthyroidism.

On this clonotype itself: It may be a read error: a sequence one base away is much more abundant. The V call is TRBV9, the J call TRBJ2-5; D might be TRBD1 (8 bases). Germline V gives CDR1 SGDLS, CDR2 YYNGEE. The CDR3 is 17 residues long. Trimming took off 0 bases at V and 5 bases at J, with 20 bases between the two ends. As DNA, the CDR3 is TGTGCCAGCAGCGTAGTCCCCACAGGACAGGGAGGGGAGACCCAGTACTTC. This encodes CASSVVPTGQGGETQYF.

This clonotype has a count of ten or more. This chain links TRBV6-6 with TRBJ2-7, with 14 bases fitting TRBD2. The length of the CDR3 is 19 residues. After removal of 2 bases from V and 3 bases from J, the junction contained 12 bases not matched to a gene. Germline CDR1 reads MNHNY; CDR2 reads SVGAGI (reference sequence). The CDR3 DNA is TGTGCCAGCAGTTACCAGACTAGCGGGAGGGCCGATAGATTCTACGAGCAGTACTTC. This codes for CASSYQTSGRADRFYEQYF.

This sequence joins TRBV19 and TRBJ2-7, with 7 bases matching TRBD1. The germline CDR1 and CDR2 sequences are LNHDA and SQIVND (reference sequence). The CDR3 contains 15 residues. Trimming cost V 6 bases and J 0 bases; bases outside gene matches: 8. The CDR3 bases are TGTGCCAGTAGGGGTGACAGGGCCGTCTCCTACGAGCAGTACTTC. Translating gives CASRGDRAVSYEQYF.

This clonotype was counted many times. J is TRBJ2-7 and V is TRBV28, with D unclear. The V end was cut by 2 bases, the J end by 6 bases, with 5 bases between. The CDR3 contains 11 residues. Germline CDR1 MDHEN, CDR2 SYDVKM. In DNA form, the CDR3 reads TGTGCCAGCAGTTTAAATGTCGAGCAGTACTTC. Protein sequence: CASSLNVEQYF.

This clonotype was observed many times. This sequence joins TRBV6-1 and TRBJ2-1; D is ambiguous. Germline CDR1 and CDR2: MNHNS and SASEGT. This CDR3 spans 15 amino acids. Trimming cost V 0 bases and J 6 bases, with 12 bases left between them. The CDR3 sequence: CASSEAAIYRNEQFF. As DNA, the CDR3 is TGTGCCAGCAGTGAAGCGGCCATTTACCGCAATGAGCAGTTCTTC.

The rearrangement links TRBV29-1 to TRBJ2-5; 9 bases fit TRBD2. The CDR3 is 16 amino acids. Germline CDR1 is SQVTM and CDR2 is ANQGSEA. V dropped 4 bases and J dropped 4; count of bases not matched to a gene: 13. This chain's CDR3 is CSVAIGASGTRETQYF. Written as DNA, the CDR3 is TGCAGCGTTGCGATTGGGGCTAGCGGGACTCGAGAGACCCAGTACTTC. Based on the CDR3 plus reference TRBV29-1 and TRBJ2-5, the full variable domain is SAVISQKPSRDICQRGTSLTIQCQVDSQVTMMFWYRQQPGQSLTLIATANQGSEATYESGFVIDKFPISRPNLTFSTLTVSNMSPEDSSIYLCSVAIGASGTRETQYFGPGTRLLVL.

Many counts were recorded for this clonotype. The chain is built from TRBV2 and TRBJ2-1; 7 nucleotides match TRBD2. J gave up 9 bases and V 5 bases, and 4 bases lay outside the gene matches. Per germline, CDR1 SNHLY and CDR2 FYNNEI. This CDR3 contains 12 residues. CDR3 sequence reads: CASSWTSREQFF. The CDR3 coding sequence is TGTGCCAGCAGTTGGACTAGTCGTGAGCAGTTCTTC.

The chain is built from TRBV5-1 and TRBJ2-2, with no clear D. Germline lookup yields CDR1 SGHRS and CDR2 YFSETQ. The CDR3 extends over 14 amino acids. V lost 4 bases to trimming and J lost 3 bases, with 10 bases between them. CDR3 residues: CASSIQPDTGELFF. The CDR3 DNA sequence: TGCGCCAGCAGCATCCAACCCGACACCGGGGAGCTGTTTTTT.

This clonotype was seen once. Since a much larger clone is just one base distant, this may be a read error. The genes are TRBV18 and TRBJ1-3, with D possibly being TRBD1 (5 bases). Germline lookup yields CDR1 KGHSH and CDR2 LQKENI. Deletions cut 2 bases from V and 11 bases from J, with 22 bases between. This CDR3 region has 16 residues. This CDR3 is CASSPVQPRSGDAIYF. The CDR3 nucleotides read TGTGCCAGCTCACCAGTACAGCCACGCTCGGGGGACGCCATATATTTT.

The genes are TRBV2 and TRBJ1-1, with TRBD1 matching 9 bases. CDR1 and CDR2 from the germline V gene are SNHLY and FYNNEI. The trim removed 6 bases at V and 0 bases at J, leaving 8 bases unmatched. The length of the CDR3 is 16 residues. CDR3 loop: CASSRDRVKMNTEAFF. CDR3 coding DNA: TGTGCCAGCAGCCGGGACAGGGTTAAAATGAACACTGAAGCTTTCTTT. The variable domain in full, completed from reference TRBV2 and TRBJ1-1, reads EPEVTQTPSHQVTQMGQEVILRCVPISNHLYFYWYRQILGQKVEFLVSFYNNEISEKSEIFDDQFSVERPDGSNFTLKIRSTKLEDSAMYFCASSRDRVKMNTEAFFGQGTRLTVV.

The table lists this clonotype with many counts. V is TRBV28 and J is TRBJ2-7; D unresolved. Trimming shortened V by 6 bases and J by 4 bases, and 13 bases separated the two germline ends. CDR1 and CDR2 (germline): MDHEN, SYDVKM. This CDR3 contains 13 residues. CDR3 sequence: CASSTLSRYEQYF. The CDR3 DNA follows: TGTGCCAGCAGCACCCTATCCAGATACGAGCAGTACTTC.

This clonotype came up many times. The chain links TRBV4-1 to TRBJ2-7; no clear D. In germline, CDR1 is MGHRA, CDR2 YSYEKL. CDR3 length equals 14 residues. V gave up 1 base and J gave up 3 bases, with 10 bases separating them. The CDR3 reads CASSQVGINYEQYF. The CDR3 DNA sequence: TGCGCCAGCAGCCAAGTAGGTATTAACTACGAGCAGTACTTC.

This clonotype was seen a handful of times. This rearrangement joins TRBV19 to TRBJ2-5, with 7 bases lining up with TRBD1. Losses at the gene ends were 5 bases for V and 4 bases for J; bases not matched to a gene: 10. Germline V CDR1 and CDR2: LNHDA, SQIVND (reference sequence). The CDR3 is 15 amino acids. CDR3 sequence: CASSRPDRIPETQYF. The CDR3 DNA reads TGTGCCAGTAGTCGTCCGGACAGGATCCCAGAGACCCAGTACTTC.

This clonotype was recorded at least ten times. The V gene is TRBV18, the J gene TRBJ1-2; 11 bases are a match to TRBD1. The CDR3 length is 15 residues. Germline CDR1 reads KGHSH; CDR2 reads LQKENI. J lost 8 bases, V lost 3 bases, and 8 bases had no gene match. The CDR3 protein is CASSPGQGEPWGYTF. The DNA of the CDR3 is TGTGCCAGCTCACCGGGACAGGGGGAGCCCTGGGGCTACACCTTC.

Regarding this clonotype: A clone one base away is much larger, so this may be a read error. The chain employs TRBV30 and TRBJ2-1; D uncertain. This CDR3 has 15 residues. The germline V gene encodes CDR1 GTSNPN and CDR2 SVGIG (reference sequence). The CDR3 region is CAWSRLSAPYNEQLF. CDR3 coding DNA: TGTGCCTGGAGTCGGTTGTCGGCCCCCTACAATGAGCAGCTCTTC.

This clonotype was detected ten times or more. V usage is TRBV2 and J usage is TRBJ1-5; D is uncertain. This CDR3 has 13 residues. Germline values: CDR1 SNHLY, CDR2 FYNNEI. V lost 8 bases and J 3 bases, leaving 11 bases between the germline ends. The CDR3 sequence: CASYPGYNQPQHF. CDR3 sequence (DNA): TGTGCCAGCTATCCCGGCTACAATCAGCCCCAGCATTTT.

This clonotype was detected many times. This chain's CDR3 is CASSLISGGAKNIQYF. CDR3 nucleotides: TGTGCCAGCAGTTTAATTTCGGGAGGAGCCAAAAACATTCAGTACTTC. The chain combines TRBV28 with TRBJ2-4; TRBD2 matches at 7 bases. J was trimmed by 0 bases and V by 2 bases; bases with no gene match: 4. Germline-derived CDR1 and CDR2 are MDHEN and SYDVKM. The CDR3 extends over 16 amino acids.

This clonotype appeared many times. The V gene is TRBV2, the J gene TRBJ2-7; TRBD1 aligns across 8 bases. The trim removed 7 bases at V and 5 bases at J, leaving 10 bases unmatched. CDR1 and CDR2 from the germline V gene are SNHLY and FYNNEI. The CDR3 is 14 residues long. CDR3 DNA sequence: TGTGCCAGCACCATTACAGGGGGATTAAACGAGCAGTACTTC. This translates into CASTITGGLNEQYF.

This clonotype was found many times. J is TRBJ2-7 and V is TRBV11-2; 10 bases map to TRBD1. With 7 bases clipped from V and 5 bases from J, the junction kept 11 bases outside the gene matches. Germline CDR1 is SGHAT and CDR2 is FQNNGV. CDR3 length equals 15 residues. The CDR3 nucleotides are TGTGCCAGCACCGACCTTCGGGACAGGGGTAACGAGCAGTACTTC. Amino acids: CASTDLRDRGNEQYF.

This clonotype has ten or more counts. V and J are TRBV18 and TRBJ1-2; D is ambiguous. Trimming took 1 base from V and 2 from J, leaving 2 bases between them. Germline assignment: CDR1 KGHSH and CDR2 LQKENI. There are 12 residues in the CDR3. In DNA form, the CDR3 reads TGTGCCAGCTCACCACAGAACTATGGCTACACCTTC. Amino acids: CASSPQNYGYTF. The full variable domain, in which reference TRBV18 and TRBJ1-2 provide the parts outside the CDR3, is NAGVMQNPRHLVRRRGQEARLRCSPMKGHSHVYWYRQLPEEGLKFMVYLQKENIIDESGMPKERFSAEFPKEGPSILRIQQVVRGDSAAYFCASSPQNYGYTFGSGTRLTVV.

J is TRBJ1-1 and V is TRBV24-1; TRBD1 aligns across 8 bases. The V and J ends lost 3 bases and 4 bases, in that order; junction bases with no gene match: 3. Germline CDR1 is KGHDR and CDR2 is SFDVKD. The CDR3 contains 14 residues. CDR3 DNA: TGTGCCACCAGTGATGACAGGGGAGCCACTGAAGCTTTCTTT. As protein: CATSDDRGATEAFF.

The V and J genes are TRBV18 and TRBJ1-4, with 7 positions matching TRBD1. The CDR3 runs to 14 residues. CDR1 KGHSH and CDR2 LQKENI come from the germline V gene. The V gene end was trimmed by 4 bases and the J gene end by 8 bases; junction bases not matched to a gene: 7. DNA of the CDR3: TGTGCCAGCTCACGCGGGACAGCTGGCGAAAAACTGTTTTTT. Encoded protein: CASSRGTAGEKLFF.

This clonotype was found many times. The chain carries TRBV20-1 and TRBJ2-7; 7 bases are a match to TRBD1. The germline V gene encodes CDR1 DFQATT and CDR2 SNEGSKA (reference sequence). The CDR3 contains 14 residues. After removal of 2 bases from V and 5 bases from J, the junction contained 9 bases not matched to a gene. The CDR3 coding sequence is TGCAGTGCTAGAACCGAGACAGGGACGGACGAGCAGTACTTC. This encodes CSARTETGTDEQYF.

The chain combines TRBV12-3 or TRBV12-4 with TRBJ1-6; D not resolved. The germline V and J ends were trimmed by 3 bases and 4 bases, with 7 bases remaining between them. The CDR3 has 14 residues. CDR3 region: CASSLEQYNSPLHF. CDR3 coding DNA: TGTGCCAGCAGTTTGGAGCAGTATAATTCACCCCTCCACTTT.

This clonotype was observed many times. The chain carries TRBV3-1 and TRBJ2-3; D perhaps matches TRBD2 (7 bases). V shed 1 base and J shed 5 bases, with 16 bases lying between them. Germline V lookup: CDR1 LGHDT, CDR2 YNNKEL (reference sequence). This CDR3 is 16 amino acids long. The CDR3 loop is CASSQAGGGKEDTQYF. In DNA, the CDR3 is TGTGCCAGCAGCCAAGCGGGGGGCGGGAAAGAAGATACGCAGTATTTT.

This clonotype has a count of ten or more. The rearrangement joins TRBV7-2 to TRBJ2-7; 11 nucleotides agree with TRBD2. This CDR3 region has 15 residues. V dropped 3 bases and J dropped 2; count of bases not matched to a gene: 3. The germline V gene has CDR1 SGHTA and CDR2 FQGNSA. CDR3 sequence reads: CASSLTSGTTYEQYF. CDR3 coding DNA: TGTGCCAGCAGCTTGACTAGCGGGACCACCTACGAGCAGTACTTC.

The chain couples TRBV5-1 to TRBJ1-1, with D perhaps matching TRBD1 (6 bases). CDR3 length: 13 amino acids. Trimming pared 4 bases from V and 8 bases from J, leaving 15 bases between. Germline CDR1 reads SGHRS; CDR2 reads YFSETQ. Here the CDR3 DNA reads TGCGCCAGCAGCCTCGGACAGCAGCCCGAAGCTTTCTTT. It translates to CASSLGQQPEAFF.

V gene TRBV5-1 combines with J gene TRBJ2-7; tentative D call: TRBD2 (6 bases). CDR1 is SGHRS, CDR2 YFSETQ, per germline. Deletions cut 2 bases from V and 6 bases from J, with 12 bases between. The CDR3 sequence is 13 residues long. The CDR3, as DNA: TGCGCCAGCAGCTTTGACCGGGGGAGCGAGCAGTACTTC. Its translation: CASSFDRGSEQYF. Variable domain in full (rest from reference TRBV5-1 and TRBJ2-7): KAGVTQTPRYLIKTRGQQVTLSCSPISGHRSVSWYQQTPGQGLQFLFEYFSETQRNKGNFPGRFSGRQFSNSRSEMNVSTLELGDSALYLCASSFDRGSEQYFGPGTRLTVT.

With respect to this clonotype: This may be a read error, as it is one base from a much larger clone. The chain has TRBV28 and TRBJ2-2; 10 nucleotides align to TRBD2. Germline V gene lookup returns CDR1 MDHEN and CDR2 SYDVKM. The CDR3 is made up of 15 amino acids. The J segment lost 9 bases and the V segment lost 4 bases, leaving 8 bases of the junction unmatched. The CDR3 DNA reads TGTGCCAGCAGTTCTAGCGGGAGAGCAACCAGGGAGCTGTTTTTT. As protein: CASSSSGRATRELFF.

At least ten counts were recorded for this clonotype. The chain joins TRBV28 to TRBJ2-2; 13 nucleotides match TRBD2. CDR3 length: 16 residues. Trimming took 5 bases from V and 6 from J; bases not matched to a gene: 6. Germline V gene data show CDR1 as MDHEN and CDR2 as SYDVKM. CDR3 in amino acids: CASSAAGLAGAGELFF. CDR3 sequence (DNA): TGTGCCAGCAGTGCAGCCGGACTAGCGGGAGCCGGGGAGCTGTTTTTT.

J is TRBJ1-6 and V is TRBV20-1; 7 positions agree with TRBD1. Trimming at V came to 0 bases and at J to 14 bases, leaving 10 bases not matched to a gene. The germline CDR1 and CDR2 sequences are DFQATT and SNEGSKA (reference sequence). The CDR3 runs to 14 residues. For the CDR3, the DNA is TGCAGTGCTAGAGAACAGGGGTCTTCCCCCACCCTCCACTTT. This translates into CSAREQGSSPTLHF.